This T cell receptor (beta chain) came from a study of cytomegalovirus exposure and HLA in healthy donors. Study-level results: The study had only CMV serostatus as immune exposure information.

Trimming removed 4 bases from V and 14 bases from J, with 16 bases in between. The CDR3 covers 12 residues. In germline, CDR1 is SGHTS, CDR2 YDEGEE. Remarks on this clone: Its antigen is still unknown.

PCR used 60 Vbeta primers and 13 Jbeta primers. Some clones are missing from TCRdb's copy, which holds only in-frame ones; the method was immunoSEQ multiplex PCR. The repertoire holds 95,000 to 150,000 clones, roughly 75% seen once, with 11% in the top ten. The gene calls are TRBV5-8 and TRBJ2-1; D is ambiguous. The sequenced sample consisted of PBMCs. The source of this sequence is a man younger than 45 in good health and CMV-seropositive. This CDR3 is CASSPLGPLEFF. The CDR3 DNA reads TGTGCCAGCAGCCCCCTAGGCCCTCTGGAGTTCTTC.